This TCR beta chain was sequenced during a study of early T cells in non-severe SARS-CoV-2 infection. Study-wide results and caveats: Missing private and CD4 specificities, VDJdb matching favored anti-spike CD8 responses.

Germline V gene data show CDR1 as SEHNR and CDR2 as FQNEAQ (reference sequence). CDR3 length equals 13 residues. V was clipped by 4 bases and J by 8 bases, with 11 bases between them. TCRdb reprocessed the 5' RACE reads via MiXCR and lists one record per CDR3 protein. The sample consists of tens of thousands of distinct CDR3 sequences, around 6.9% of them appearing once. In its sample, this clonotype was seen many times. The antigen is unknown. The specimen sequenced was whole blood. V and J are TRBV7-9 and TRBJ1-4, with unresolved D. This TCR came from an adult who was a healthcare worker with PCR-confirmed SARS-CoV-2 infection or an uninfected control (not recorded which). Written as DNA, the CDR3 is TGTGCCAGCAGCTCTACGCTCGGGGAAAAACTGTTTTTT. Encoded protein: CASSSTLGEKLFF.